The source of this TCR beta chain is a study of resident and recirculating memory T cells in vitiligo. For the study at large: Each patient gave two lesional and two nonlesional epidermal shave biopsies, plus PBMCs.

Of note for this clone: Its antigen is not known.

Germline values: CDR1 MNHNY, CDR2 SVGAGI (reference sequence). Trimming took 6 bases from V and 6 from J; bases not matched to a gene: 9. The CDR3 runs to 15 residues. Study conclusions and caveats: TCR sequences were not conserved across biopsy sites or patients.

Produced via immunoSEQ multiplex PCR; TCRdb's table is partial and in-frame only. The data contain more than 35,000 clones, nearly 95% of them singletons. The rearrangement links TRBV6-6 to TRBJ2-1, with 9 bases fitting TRBD2. The receptor comes from a male donor with vitiligo. Sequencing input: blood. The CDR3 loop reads CASSIAGANLNEQFF. The CDR3 bases are TGTGCCAGCAGCATAGCGGGGGCCAACCTCAATGAGCAGTTCTTC.